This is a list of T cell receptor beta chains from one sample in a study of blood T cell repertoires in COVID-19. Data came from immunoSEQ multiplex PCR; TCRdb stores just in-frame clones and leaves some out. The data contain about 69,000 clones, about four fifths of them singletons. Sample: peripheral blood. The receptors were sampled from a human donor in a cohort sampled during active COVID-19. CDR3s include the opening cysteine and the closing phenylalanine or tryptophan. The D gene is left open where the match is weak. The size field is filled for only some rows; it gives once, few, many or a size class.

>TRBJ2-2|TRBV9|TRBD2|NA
CASSVQSSGSAGELFF
TGTGCCAGCAGCGTCCAGTCTAGCGGGAGTGCCGGGGAGCTGTTTTTT
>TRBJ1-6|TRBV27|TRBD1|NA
CASSWTGADPVHF
TGTGCCAGCAGTTGGACAGGGGCAGATCCGGTCCACTTT
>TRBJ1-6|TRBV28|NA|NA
CASNNNSPLHF
TGTGCCAGCAACAATAATTCACCCCTCCACTTT
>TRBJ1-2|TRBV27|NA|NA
CASSFGGGRGYGYTF
TGTGCCAGCAGTTTCGGGGGGGGTAGAGGCTATGGCTACACCTTC
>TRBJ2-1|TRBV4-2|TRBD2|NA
CASSQVPVVAGNNEQFF
TGTGCCAGCAGCCAAGTGCCCGTGGTAGCGGGCAACAATGAGCAGTTCTTC
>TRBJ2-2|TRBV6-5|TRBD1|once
CASSYSAGGSGELFF
TGTGCCAGCAGTTACTCTGCAGGGGGCAGCGGGGAGCTGTTTTTT
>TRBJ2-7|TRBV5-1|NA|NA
CASSSLTRNEQYF
TGCGCCAGCAGCTCGCTTACCAGGAACGAGCAGTACTTC
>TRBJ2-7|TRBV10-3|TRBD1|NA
CAISERKGQGGGEQYF
TGTGCCATCAGTGAGAGAAAGGGACAGGGAGGGGGCGAGCAGTACTTC
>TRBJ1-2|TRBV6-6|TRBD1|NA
CASSYGQGLDYGYTF
TGTGCCAGCAGTTACGGACAGGGGCTTGACTATGGCTACACCTTC
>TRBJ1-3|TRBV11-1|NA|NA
CASSLQDNYSGNTIYF
TGTGCCAGCAGCTTACAGGACAACTACTCTGGAAACACCATATATTTT
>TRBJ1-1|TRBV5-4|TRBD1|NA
CASSAGQGAEAFF
TGTGCCAGCAGCGCCGGACAGGGAGCTGAAGCTTTCTTT
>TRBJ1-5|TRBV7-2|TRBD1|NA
CASSLEGQGGQPQHF
TGTGCCAGCAGCTTAGAGGGACAGGGGGGGCAGCCCCAGCATTTT
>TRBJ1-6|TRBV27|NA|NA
CASSLSPQVTNSPLHF
TGTGCCAGCAGTTTATCCCCCCAGGTGACAAATTCACCCCTCCACTTT
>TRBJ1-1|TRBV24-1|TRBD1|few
CATSDGQGGNTEAFF
TGTGCCACCAGTGATGGACAGGGTGGGAACACTGAAGCTTTCTTT
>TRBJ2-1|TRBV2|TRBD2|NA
CASSEALLAGVDNEQFF
TGTGCCAGCAGTGAAGCCCTCCTAGCGGGAGTTGACAATGAGCAGTTCTTC
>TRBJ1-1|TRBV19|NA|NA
CASSLSKSGTEAFF
TGTGCCAGTAGTTTAAGCAAATCGGGCACTGAAGCTTTCTTT
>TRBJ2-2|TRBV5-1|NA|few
CASSQLSTGELFF
TGCGCCAGCAGCCAACTAAGCACCGGGGAGCTGTTTTTT
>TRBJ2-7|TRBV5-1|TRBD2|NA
CASKAGGSYEQYF
TGCGCCAGCAAAGCGGGAGGCTCCTACGAGCAGTACTTC
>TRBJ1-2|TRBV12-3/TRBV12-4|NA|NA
CASSSQGSYGYTF
TGTGCCAGCAGTTCACAGGGTAGCTATGGCTACACCTTC
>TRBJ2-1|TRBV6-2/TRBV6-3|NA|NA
CASSLTNSYNEQFF
TGTGCCAGCAGCCTAACTAACTCCTACAATGAGCAGTTCTTC
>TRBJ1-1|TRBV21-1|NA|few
CASSKALDSPNTEAFF
TGTGCCAGCAGCAAAGCGCTCGACAGTCCGAACACTGAAGCTTTCTTT
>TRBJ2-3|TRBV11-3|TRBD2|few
CASSLYAGETDTQYF
TGTGCCAGCAGCTTATATGCGGGAGAAACAGATACGCAGTATTTT
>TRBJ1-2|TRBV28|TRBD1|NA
CASRYPGQGANYGYTF
TGTGCCAGCAGATACCCGGGACAGGGGGCTAACTATGGCTACACCTTC
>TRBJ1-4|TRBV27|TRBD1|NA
CASSFSGQGYKEKLFF
TGTGCCAGCAGTTTCTCTGGACAGGGGTATAAGGAAAAACTGTTTTTT
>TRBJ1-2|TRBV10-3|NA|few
CAISEDNNYGYTF
TGTGCCATCAGTGAGGACAATAACTATGGCTACACCTTC
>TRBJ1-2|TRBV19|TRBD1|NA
CASSIKQGGRGYTF
TGTGCCAGTAGTATCAAGCAGGGGGGTCGAGGCTACACCTTC
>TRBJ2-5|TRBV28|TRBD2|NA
CASSGLAGGWETQYF
TGTGCCAGCAGTGGACTAGCGGGAGGGTGGGAGACCCAGTACTTC
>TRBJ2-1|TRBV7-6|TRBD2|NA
CASSMLVGLAGEGNEQFF
TGTGCCAGCAGCATGCTAGTGGGTCTAGCGGGAGAGGGCAATGAGCAGTTCTTC
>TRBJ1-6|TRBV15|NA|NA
CATSRGGNSPLHF
TGTGCCACCAGTAGAGGAGGTAATTCACCCCTCCACTTT
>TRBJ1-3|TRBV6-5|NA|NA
CASSSSGGSGNTIYF
TGTGCCAGCAGCTCAAGTGGGGGGTCCGGAAACACCATATATTTT
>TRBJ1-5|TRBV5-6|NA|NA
CASSLGMVGGNQPQHF
TGTGCCAGCAGCTTGGGGATGGTAGGGGGCAATCAGCCCCAGCATTTT
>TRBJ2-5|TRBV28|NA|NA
CASSFIRGRETQYF
TGTGCCAGCAGTTTTATCCGGGGGAGGGAGACCCAGTACTTC
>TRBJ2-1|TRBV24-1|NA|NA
CATSDSGREGAEQFF
TGTGCCACCAGTGACTCCGGGCGGGAAGGGGCCGAGCAGTTCTTC
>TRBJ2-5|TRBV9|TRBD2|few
CASSRKWGSGVETQYF
TGTGCCAGCAGCCGGAAATGGGGTAGCGGGGTAGAGACCCAGTACTTC
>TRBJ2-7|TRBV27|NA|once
CASSLLSDSRREQYF
TGTGCCAGCAGTTTATTATCGGACTCACGTCGTGAGCAGTACTTC
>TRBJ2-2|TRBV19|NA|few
CASSMGRGFANTGELFF
TGTGCCAGTAGTATGGGGAGGGGGTTCGCGAACACCGGGGAGCTGTTTTTT
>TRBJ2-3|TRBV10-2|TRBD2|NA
CASLKNRAGGRTDTQYF
TGCGCCAGCCTAAAGAATCGGGCGGGGGGCCGCACAGATACGCAGTATTTT
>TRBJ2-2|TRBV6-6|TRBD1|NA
CASSTRDRPPKLFF
TGTGCCAGCAGTACCCGGGACAGGCCCCCGAAGCTGTTTTTT
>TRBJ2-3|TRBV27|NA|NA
CASSLNRVYDTQYF
TGTGCCAGCAGTTTAAACAGGGTCTATGATACGCAGTATTTT
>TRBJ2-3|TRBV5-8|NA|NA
CASSYELADTQYF
TGTGCCAGCAGCTACGAACTAGCAGATACGCAGTATTTT
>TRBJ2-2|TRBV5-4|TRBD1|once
CASSLPRGRDTGELFF
TGTGCCAGCAGCTTGCCCAGGGGGCGCGACACCGGGGAGCTGTTTTTT
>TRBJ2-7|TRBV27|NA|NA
CASSLFRLSRGTYEQYF
TGTGCCAGCAGTTTATTCCGCCTTTCCAGGGGCACCTACGAGCAGTACTTC
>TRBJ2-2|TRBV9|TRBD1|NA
CASSVGTGGSGELFF
TGTGCCAGCAGCGTAGGGACAGGGGGTTCCGGGGAGCTGTTTTTT
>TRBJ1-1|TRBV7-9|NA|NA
CASSLQNTEAFF
TGTGCCAGCAGCTTACAGAACACTGAAGCTTTCTTT
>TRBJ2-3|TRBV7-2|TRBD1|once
CASSLGDRVADTQYF
TGTGCCAGCAGCTTAGGGGACAGGGTGGCAGATACGCAGTATTTT
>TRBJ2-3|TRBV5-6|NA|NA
CASSSSDTQYF
TGTGCCAGCAGCTCCTCAGATACGCAGTATTTT
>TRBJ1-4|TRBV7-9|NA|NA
CASSLVQGLGEKLFF
TGTGCCAGCAGCTTAGTGCAGGGACTAGGTGAAAAACTGTTTTTT
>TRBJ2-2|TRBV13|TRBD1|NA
CASKEGQGYTGELFF
TGTGCCAGCAAGGAAGGACAGGGGTACACCGGGGAGCTGTTTTTT
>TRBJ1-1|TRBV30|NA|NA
CAWRDSPWAEAFF
TGTGCCTGGAGGGACAGCCCCTGGGCTGAAGCTTTCTTT
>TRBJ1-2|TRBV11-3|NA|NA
CASSLDRGGRGYTF
TGTGCCAGCAGCTTAGATCGAGGGGGACGCGGCTACACCTTC